This is a list of T cell receptor beta chains from one sample in a study of blood T cells in healthy people across ages. TCRdb reanalysed the 5' RACE reads using MiXCR and keeps one entry per CDR3 protein. The sample gives about 680,000 distinct CDR3 sequences, 45% to 50% of which show up once; 30% to 35% is in the top ten. The sequenced sample was blood. These receptors were collected from a woman aged 60-75 years in good health. CDR3s leave out the opening cysteine and the closing phenylalanine or tryptophan. The order of the fields is CDR3 length, V gene, J gene, CDR3 protein.

CDR3 length: 16; V gene: TRBV5-6; J gene: TRBJ2-2; CDR3 protein: ASSLVVAGTGVTGELF
CDR3 length: 11; V gene: TRBV28; J gene: TRBJ1-4; CDR3 protein: ASKDSVNEKLF
CDR3 length: 9; V gene: TRBV20-1; J gene: .; CDR3 protein: SAGTGREQY
CDR3 length: 14; V gene: TRBV5-1; J gene: TRBJ2-5; CDR3 protein: ASSWGAGGNEETQY
CDR3 length: 12; V gene: TRBV7-9; J gene: TRBJ1-1; CDR3 protein: ASSSRTVNTEAF
CDR3 length: 12; V gene: TRBV7-2; J gene: TRBJ2-3; CDR3 protein: ASSLATRTDTQY
CDR3 length: 11; V gene: TRBV29-1; J gene: TRBJ2-5; CDR3 protein: SVLRGQLETQY
CDR3 length: 13; V gene: TRBV20-1; J gene: TRBJ2-1; CDR3 protein: SARDQIAGGYEQF
CDR3 length: 13; V gene: TRBV4-2; J gene: TRBJ2-7; CDR3 protein: ASSQEGGYSYEQY
CDR3 length: 12; V gene: TRBV28; J gene: TRBJ2-7; CDR3 protein: ASSFGTGFYEQY
CDR3 length: 13; V gene: TRBV7-2; J gene: .; CDR3 protein: ASSPQILTYNEQY
CDR3 length: 14; V gene: TRBV5-6; J gene: TRBJ1-5; CDR3 protein: ASSSFNRANNQPQH
CDR3 length: 14; V gene: TRBV7-2; J gene: TRBJ2-3; CDR3 protein: ASSLALAGASDTQY
CDR3 length: 16; V gene: TRBV28; J gene: TRBJ2-1; CDR3 protein: AGGETSGRGAKLGEQF
CDR3 length: 11; V gene: TRBV29-1; J gene: TRBJ1-4; CDR3 protein: SVGIGANEKLF
CDR3 length: 11; V gene: TRBV7-2; J gene: TRBJ2-4; CDR3 protein: ASSLRKGNIQY
CDR3 length: 12; V gene: TRBV27; J gene: TRBJ2-4; CDR3 protein: ASSSRGPWDIQY
CDR3 length: 15; V gene: TRBV20-1; J gene: TRBJ1-1; CDR3 protein: SARDHRERGSGSEAF
CDR3 length: 14; V gene: TRBV10-3; J gene: TRBJ2-3; CDR3 protein: AISARGTGITDTQY
CDR3 length: 12; V gene: TRBV24-1; J gene: TRBJ2-2; CDR3 protein: ATSGDRGSGELF
CDR3 length: 14; V gene: TRBV3-1; J gene: TRBJ2-5; CDR3 protein: ASSQDPTRGSGTQY
CDR3 length: 11; V gene: TRBV7-2; J gene: TRBJ2-7; CDR3 protein: ASSLLGPYEQY
CDR3 length: 12; V gene: TRBV20-1; J gene: TRBJ2-1; CDR3 protein: SASGGGSGRVVF
CDR3 length: 10; V gene: TRBV5-5; J gene: TRBJ1-1; CDR3 protein: ASSLKVTEAF
CDR3 length: 9; V gene: TRBV29-1; J gene: TRBJ2-7; CDR3 protein: SAMGDCEQY
CDR3 length: 11; V gene: TRBV12-5; J gene: TRBJ2-6; CDR3 protein: ASGMSGANVLI
CDR3 length: 13; V gene: TRBV7-6; J gene: TRBJ1-2; CDR3 protein: ASSLVAGQGYGYT
CDR3 length: 14; V gene: TRBV7-3; J gene: TRBJ2-4; CDR3 protein: ASSESGGKGKNIQY
CDR3 length: 14; V gene: TRBV4-2; J gene: TRBJ1-4; CDR3 protein: ASSAGDRAANEKLF
CDR3 length: 14; V gene: TRBV20-1; J gene: TRBJ1-6; CDR3 protein: SAEKGGSSYNSPLH
CDR3 length: 15; V gene: TRBV4-3; J gene: TRBJ2-1; CDR3 protein: ASSQYSSGNSYNEQF
CDR3 length: 11; V gene: TRBV20-1; J gene: TRBJ2-1; CDR3 protein: SARKAVAPEQF
CDR3 length: 13; V gene: TRBV7-3; J gene: TRBJ2-3; CDR3 protein: ASSLVAGAKDTQY
CDR3 length: 13; V gene: TRBV4-3; J gene: TRBJ1-6; CDR3 protein: ASSQEDRGFSPLH
CDR3 length: 11; V gene: TRBV20-1; J gene: TRBJ2-3; CDR3 protein: SVLLLAPDTQY
CDR3 length: 12; V gene: TRBV14; J gene: TRBJ2-7; CDR3 protein: TSSPGSGGYEQY
CDR3 length: 12; V gene: TRBV20-1; J gene: TRBJ2-7; CDR3 protein: SAVTSGKAYEQY
CDR3 length: 11; V gene: TRBV12-3/TRBV12-4; J gene: TRBJ2-1; CDR3 protein: ASSFPPVGEQF
CDR3 length: 16; V gene: TRBV6-1; J gene: TRBJ2-7; CDR3 protein: ASSPAPSSRRTSYEQY
CDR3 length: 12; V gene: TRBV7-6; J gene: TRBJ2-5; CDR3 protein: ASSPLAGDTEQY
CDR3 length: 10; V gene: TRBV28; J gene: TRBJ2-7; CDR3 protein: ASNSRTYEQY
CDR3 length: 13; V gene: TRBV20-1; J gene: TRBJ1-5; CDR3 protein: SASPGTGFNQPQH
CDR3 length: 16; V gene: TRBV7-2; J gene: TRBJ2-5; CDR3 protein: ASSLEGGRGNYQETQY
CDR3 length: 13; V gene: TRBV7-9; J gene: TRBJ1-4; CDR3 protein: ASSSAGGLYEKLF
CDR3 length: 12; V gene: TRBV5-1; J gene: TRBJ2-5; CDR3 protein: ASSPEAVGETQY
CDR3 length: 15; V gene: TRBV6-2/TRBV6-3; J gene: TRBJ2-7; CDR3 protein: ASSYPTEPHPNYEQY
CDR3 length: 12; V gene: TRBV5-1; J gene: TRBJ2-3; CDR3 protein: ASSEGGSADTQY
CDR3 length: 12; V gene: TRBV3-1; J gene: TRBJ1-6; CDR3 protein: ASRPSGTGSPLH
CDR3 length: 13; V gene: TRBV11-3; J gene: TRBJ2-7; CDR3 protein: ASSLRTGDPYEQY
CDR3 length: 11; V gene: TRBV4-1; J gene: TRBJ2-4; CDR3 protein: ASSQDWSGEQY
CDR3 length: 12; V gene: TRBV27; J gene: TRBJ2-1; CDR3 protein: ASALDRLGNEQF
CDR3 length: 15; V gene: TRBV15; J gene: TRBJ2-7; CDR3 protein: ATSRVRTSGSIYEQY